These T cell receptor beta chains were read from a single sample in a study of response to subunit inactivated influenza vaccine. TCRdb processed the RT-PCR reads anew with MiXCR; each CDR3 protein has one entry. This table holds over 750,000 distinct CDR3 sequences, about 20% found once. The material was PBMCs from blood, obtained about 5 days after vaccination. Receptors originate from a man between 45 and 60 years old who received an inactivated influenza vaccine. The CDR3 runs from the conserved cysteine through the conserved F or W. A D gene is named only where the DNA matches it firmly. Rows may omit the clone size; those that give it use once, few, many or a size class.

V	size	length	J	D	CDR3	DNA
TRBV20-1	-	11	TRBJ2-1	-	CSAHVFNEQFF	TGCAGTGCCCACGTGTTTAATGAGCAGTTCTTC
TRBV19	-	14	TRBJ1-6	TRBD1	CASNTGTGYSPLHF	TGTGCCAGTAACACCGGGACAGGGTATTCACCCCTCCACTTT
TRBV5-1	-	15	TRBJ2-4	TRBD2	CASSLGGGTKNIQYF	TGCGCCAGCAGCTTGGGCGGGGGAACCAAAAACATTCAGTACTTC
TRBV10-3	-	15	TRBJ2-3	TRBD2	CAISGLAGGTDTQYF	TGTGCCATCAGTGGCCTAGCGGGAGGCACAGATACGCAGTATTTT
TRBV6-1	-	14	TRBJ2-7	-	CASSTAGGAYEQYF	TGTGCCAGCAGTACCGCAGGGGGGGCATACGAGCAGTACTTC
TRBV20-1	-	15	TRBJ2-5	TRBD1	CSARRPRGREETQYF	TGCAGTGCTAGAAGGCCCAGGGGGCGCGAAGAGACCCAGTACTTC
TRBV10-3	-	20	TRBJ1-2	-	CAISESDTSRYAEKTYGYTF	TGTGCCATCAGTGAGTCGGATACCAGTAGATACGCCGAGAAAACCTATGGCTACACCTTC
TRBV12-3/TRBV12-4	many	14	TRBJ2-1	TRBD1	CASSFGDSYNEQFF	TGTGCCAGCAGTTTTGGGGACAGTTACAATGAGCAGTTCTTC
TRBV11-3	-	14	TRBJ2-1	TRBD2	CASSLGTSVDEQFF	TGTGCCAGCAGCCTCGGGACTAGCGTGGATGAGCAGTTCTTC
TRBV5-1	few	17	TRBJ1-1	-	CASSLLVQGRMNTEAFF	TGCGCCAGCAGCTTGTTGGTCCAGGGGAGAATGAACACTGAAGCTTTCTTT
TRBV7-2	few	12	TRBJ2-1	-	CARPRAGPEQFF	TGTGCCAGGCCCCGAGCTGGGCCTGAGCAGTTCTTC
TRBV10-3	-	19	TRBJ2-3	TRBD1	CTISGGTGDFKYGTDTQYF	TGTACCATCAGTGGTGGGACAGGGGATTTTAAGTACGGGACAGATACGCAGTATTTT
TRBV7-2	-	13	TRBJ2-7	-	CASSRTLMYEQYF	TGTGCCAGCAGCCGGACACTAATGTACGAGCAGTACTTC
TRBV25-1	few	14	TRBJ2-7	-	CASSDEWKGYEQYF	TGTGCCAGCAGTGATGAGTGGAAGGGTTACGAGCAGTACTTC
TRBV11-2	-	14	TRBJ1-1	-	CASSFRGPGTEAFF	TGTGCCAGCAGCTTCCGGGGGCCGGGCACTGAAGCTTTCTTT
TRBV24-1	few	17	TRBJ2-1	TRBD2	CATSDPPGLAGWGEQFF	TGTGCCACCAGTGACCCGCCGGGACTAGCGGGATGGGGTGAGCAGTTCTTC
TRBV12-3/TRBV12-4	many	14	TRBJ1-1	-	CASSPRGGSTEAFF	TGTGCCAGCTCCCCGCGGGGGGGAAGCACTGAAGCTTTCTTT
TRBV20-1	-	15	TRBJ2-5	-	CSATPLGGYQETQYF	TGCAGTGCTACCCCCCTGGGGGGTTACCAAGAGACCCAGTACTTC
TRBV19	-	15	TRBJ1-5	TRBD1	CASSTTGGGNQPQHF	TGTGCCAGTAGTACGACAGGGGGCGGCAATCAGCCCCAGCATTTT
TRBV14	many	13	TRBJ2-1	-	CASRTEGPGEQFF	TGTGCCAGCCGGACCGAGGGACCGGGTGAGCAGTTCTTC
TRBV4-3	many	15	TRBJ2-7	-	CASSQDTGRPYEQYF	TGCGCCAGCAGCCAAGATACGGGACGGCCTTACGAGCAGTACTTC
TRBV3-1	-	14	TRBJ1-2	-	CASSQKGPKVGYTF	TGTGCCAGCAGCCAAAAGGGTCCCAAGGTGGGCTACACCTTC
TRBV12-3/TRBV12-4	many	11	TRBJ1-1	-	CASSYSAGAFF	TGTGCCAGCAGTTACTCGGCAGGAGCTTTCTTT
TRBV6-1	few	12	TRBJ2-5	-	CASSLPQGTQYF	TGTGCCAGCAGCCTCCCCCAAGGTACCCAGTACTTC
TRBV5-5	few	18	TRBJ2-3	TRBD2	CASSNGTSGSRRTDTQYF	TGTGCCAGCAGTAACGGGACTAGCGGGAGTAGACGCACAGATACGCAGTATTTT
TRBV20-1	-	15	TRBJ2-5	TRBD2	CSAPSGGLARETQYF	TGCAGTGCTCCTTCCGGGGGACTAGCTCGAGAGACCCAGTACTTC
TRBV3-1	-	14	TRBJ1-6	-	CASALRADNSPLHF	TGTGCCAGCGCCCTTAGGGCCGATAATTCACCCCTCCACTTT
TRBV20-1	-	13	TRBJ2-3	-	CSALRGSTDTQYF	TGCAGTGCCCTCCGCGGTAGCACAGATACGCAGTATTTT
TRBV6-2/TRBV6-3	few	17	TRBJ2-4	-	CASSNSRRNLAKNIQYF	TGTGCCAGCAGCAACTCCCGCCGGAACCTAGCCAAAAACATTCAGTACTTC
TRBV10-3	few	15	TRBJ2-3	-	CALSSGALSTDTQYF	TGTGCCTTAAGTAGCGGAGCCCTAAGCACAGATACGCAGTATTTT
TRBV28	few	15	TRBJ2-7	TRBD1	CASIRPGTGSYEQYF	TGTGCCAGCATCCGGCCCGGGACAGGGTCCTACGAGCAGTACTTC
TRBV5-1	-	17	TRBJ2-1	TRBD2	CASSAASGPSPYNEQFF	TGCGCCAGCAGCGCCGCTAGCGGGCCTAGCCCCTACAATGAGCAGTTCTTC
TRBV30	-	13	TRBJ1-5	-	CAWSAGLNQPQHF	TGTGCCTGGAGTGCCGGCCTCAATCAGCCCCAGCATTTT
TRBV9	-	17	TRBJ2-2	-	CASSPGDGRRGTGELFF	TGTGCCAGCAGCCCTGGGGATGGGCGGCGGGGCACCGGGGAGCTGTTTTTT
TRBV11-2	-	14	TRBJ2-1	-	CASSFYGRGDEQFF	TGTGCCAGCAGCTTTTATGGCAGGGGGGACGAGCAGTTCTTC
TRBV30	-	15	TRBJ2-5	-	CAWSVLAGWQETQYF	TGTGCCTGGAGTGTACTGGCAGGGTGGCAAGAGACCCAGTACTTC
TRBV7-2	many	13	TRBJ1-4	-	CASSLHRGDTLFF	TGTGCCAGCAGCCTACACAGAGGGGACACACTGTTTTTT
TRBV10-3	few	16	TRBJ2-2	-	CATRDPGFANTGELFF	TGTGCCACCCGGGACCCCGGATTCGCGAACACCGGGGAGCTGTTTTTT
TRBV6-2/TRBV6-3	few	14	TRBJ2-7	TRBD1	CASSSYRGSYEQYF	TGTGCCAGCAGTTCGTACAGGGGATCCTACGAGCAGTACTTC
TRBV20-1	-	13	TRBJ2-7	TRBD2	CSARLAASYEQYF	TGCAGTGCTAGACTAGCGGCCTCCTACGAGCAGTACTTC
TRBV5-1	-	17	TRBJ2-1	TRBD2	CASSLRPLAGDYNEQFF	TGCGCCAGCAGCTTGCGTCCCCTAGCGGGGGACTACAATGAGCAGTTCTTC
TRBV10-2	-	13	TRBJ2-1	-	CASSGETYNEQFF	TGCGCCAGCAGCGGGGAGACTTACAATGAGCAGTTCTTC
TRBV5-1	-	15	TRBJ2-2	TRBD1	CASSPRQGGTGELFF	TGCGCCAGCAGCCCACGACAGGGGGGGACCGGGGAGCTGTTTTTT
TRBV5-1	-	16	TRBJ2-7	-	CASRVLSGTKGNEQYF	TGCGCCAGCAGGGTTTTGTCAGGGACAAAGGGGAACGAGCAGTACTTC
TRBV10-3	-	14	TRBJ2-5	TRBD1	CAISGTGGGETQYF	TGTGCCATCAGCGGGACAGGAGGGGGGGAGACCCAGTACTTC
TRBV10-3	-	14	TRBJ2-7	-	CAISEKGPAYEQYF	TGTGCCATCAGTGAGAAAGGGCCCGCCTACGAGCAGTACTTC
TRBV11-1	-	14	TRBJ2-2	-	CASSLASSTGELFF	TGTGCCAGCAGCTTAGCTTCCAGCACCGGGGAGCTGTTTTTT
TRBV12-3/TRBV12-4	-	14	TRBJ2-7	-	CASSPDRMVHEQYF	TGTGCCAGCAGCCCCGACAGGATGGTCCACGAGCAGTACTTC
TRBV13	once	14	TRBJ1-3	-	CAGSFSSSGNTIYF	TGTGCCGGCAGCTTCTCGAGCTCTGGAAACACCATATATTTT
TRBV5-6	many	16	TRBJ2-7	TRBD1	CASSWTGTGMVIEQYF	TGTGCCAGCAGCTGGACCGGGACAGGGATGGTAATTGAGCAGTACTTC
TRBV12-3/TRBV12-4	few	15	TRBJ1-2	TRBD1	CASSPGQGETYGYTF	TGTGCCAGCAGTCCCGGACAGGGGGAAACCTATGGCTACACCTTC
TRBV7-2	-	14	TRBJ1-4	-	CASSPDNPNEKLFF	TGTGCCAGCAGCCCCGACAACCCTAATGAAAAACTGTTTTTT
TRBV12-3/TRBV12-4	-	13	TRBJ1-4	-	CASSPRTAEKLFF	TGTGCCAGCAGTCCAAGGACAGCCGAAAAACTGTTTTTT
TRBV20-1	-	16	TRBJ2-7	-	CSARRGRAGGVYEQYF	TGCAGTGCTAGACGAGGGAGGGCAGGGGGCGTCTACGAGCAGTACTTC
TRBV12-3/TRBV12-4	-	14	TRBJ2-7	-	CASNEVSAYYEQYF	TGTGCCAGCAACGAGGTCAGCGCCTACTACGAGCAGTACTTC
TRBV12-3/TRBV12-4	-	15	TRBJ2-5	-	CASSLNPRGQETQYF	TGTGCCAGCAGTTTAAACCCCCGAGGTCAAGAGACCCAGTACTTC
TRBV4-3	-	14	TRBJ2-1	-	CASSQVGVINEQFF	TGCGCCAGCAGCCAAGTTGGAGTAATCAATGAGCAGTTCTTC
TRBV5-1	many	15	TRBJ1-4	-	CASSLEGGAFEKLFF	TGCGCCAGCAGCTTGGAGGGGGGGGCTTTCGAAAAACTGTTTTTT
TRBV12-3/TRBV12-4	once	12	TRBJ2-2	-	CASSWGDRELFF	TGTGCCAGCAGTTGGGGGGACCGGGAGCTGTTTTTT
TRBV20-1	-	14	TRBJ2-2	TRBD2	CSASGRAGTGELFF	TGCAGTGCTAGCGGGAGGGCGGGCACCGGGGAGCTGTTTTTT